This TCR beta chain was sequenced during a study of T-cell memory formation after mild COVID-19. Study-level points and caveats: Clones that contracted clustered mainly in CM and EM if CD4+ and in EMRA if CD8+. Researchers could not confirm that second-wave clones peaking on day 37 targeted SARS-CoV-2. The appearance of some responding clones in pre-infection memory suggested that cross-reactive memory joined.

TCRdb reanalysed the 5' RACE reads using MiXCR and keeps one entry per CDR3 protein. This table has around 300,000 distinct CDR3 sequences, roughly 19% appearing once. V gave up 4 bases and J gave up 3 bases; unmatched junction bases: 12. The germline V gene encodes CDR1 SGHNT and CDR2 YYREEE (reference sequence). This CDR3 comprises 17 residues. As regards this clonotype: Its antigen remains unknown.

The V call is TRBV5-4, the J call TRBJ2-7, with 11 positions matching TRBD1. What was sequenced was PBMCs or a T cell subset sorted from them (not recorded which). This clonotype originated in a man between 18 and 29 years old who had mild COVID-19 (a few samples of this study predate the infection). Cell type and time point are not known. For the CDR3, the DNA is TGTGCCAGCAGCCGGAAAACCGGGACAGGGGGGAACTACGAGCAGTACTTC. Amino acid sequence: CASSRKTGTGGNYEQYF.